This passage covers 15 T cell receptor beta chains from one sample sequenced in a study of blood T cell repertoires in COVID-19. Sequencing was performed with immunoSEQ multiplex PCR; in TCRdb, only in-frame clones are kept and a portion is missing. The sample has 140,000 to 150,000 clones; roughly nine tenths are singletons. Source material: peripheral blood. All receptors come from a human donor with COVID-19, enrolled during active disease. The donor label of this sample is uncertain.

V and J are TRBV5-1 and TRBJ2-1, with D perhaps matching TRBD1 (6 bases). Germline CDR1 reads SGHRS; CDR2 reads YFSETQ. There are 14 residues in the CDR3. Trimming took off 0 bases at V and 3 bases at J, with 7 bases between the two ends. The CDR3 here is CASSLGDIYNEQFF. In DNA form, the CDR3 reads TGCGCCAGCAGCTTGGGGGACATCTACAATGAGCAGTTCTTC.

The chain joins TRBV2 to TRBJ1-2, with 10 bases lining up with TRBD1. The germline gives CDR1 SNHLY, CDR2 FYNNEI. The CDR3 runs 17 residues. The junction had 13 bases not matched to a gene; V was cut back by 5 bases and J by 4 bases. CDR3 nucleotides: TGTGCCAGCAGTCTTCTCGGGACAGGGGTTGCAAGCTATGGCTACACCTTC. It encodes CASSLLGTGVASYGYTF.

The chain employs TRBV6-6 and TRBJ1-1; weak D call: TRBD1 (5 bases). With 0 bases removed from V and 8 bases from J, the gap between germline ends came to 7 bases. Germline CDR1 is MNHNY and CDR2 is SVGAGI (reference sequence). There are 12 residues in the CDR3. For the CDR3, the DNA is TGTGCCAGCAGTTACTCCAGGGCGGAAGCTTTCTTT. Translation gives CASSYSRAEAFF.

The chain is built from TRBV4-1 and TRBJ1-1; 11 nucleotides agree with TRBD1. This CDR3 has 15 amino acids. V lost 4 bases and J lost 4; bases outside the gene matches: 5. The germline V gene has CDR1 MGHRA and CDR2 YSYEKL. The CDR3 DNA reads TGCGCCAGCAGCCTCGGGACAGGGGGTGGCACTGAAGCTTTCTTT. This encodes CASSLGTGGGTEAFF.

The chain links TRBV6-5 to TRBJ1-1; tentatively, D is TRBD1 (5 bases). Per the germline V gene, CDR1 is MNHEY and CDR2 is SVGAGI. CDR3 size: 13 residues. V was shortened by 6 bases and J by 2 bases, with 10 bases between the two germline ends. The CDR3 DNA is TGTGCCAGCAGAAGACAGATCAACACTGAAGCTTTCTTT. It yields the protein CASRRQINTEAFF.

The genes are TRBV19 and TRBJ2-3, with a weak D call TRBD2 (5 bases). CDR1 LNHDA and CDR2 SQIVND come from the germline V gene (reference sequence). This CDR3 is 13 amino acids long. V lost 4 bases and J lost 1, with 6 bases in between. CDR3 bases: TGTGCCAGTAGTACCGGGGGCACAGATACGCAGTATTTT. Its translation: CASSTGGTDTQYF.

The chain uses TRBV5-1 and TRBJ2-7; the match to TRBD1 covers 7 bases. The germline V gene encodes CDR1 SGHRS and CDR2 YFSETQ. The CDR3 totals 14 residues. The V gene end was trimmed by 4 bases and the J gene end by 4 bases; junction bases not matched to a gene: 8. For the CDR3, the DNA is TGCGCCAGCAGCACCAGACAGGGTCCGTACGAGCAGTACTTC. The encoded protein is CASSTRQGPYEQYF.

CDR3 sequence: CASSSARDRGDYGYTF. CDR3 DNA sequence: TGTGCCAGCAGCTCCGCTCGGGACAGGGGGGACTATGGCTACACCTTC. The chain links TRBV5-4 to TRBJ1-2; TRBD1 matches 11 bases. In germline, CDR1 is SGHNT, CDR2 YYREEE (reference sequence). With 3 bases clipped from V and 3 bases from J, the junction kept 7 bases outside the gene matches. The CDR3 totals 16 residues.

This clone came up a few times. The chain has TRBV7-2 and TRBJ1-6; 8 nucleotides line up with TRBD1. The CDR3 sequence is 14 residues long. V lost 3 bases, J lost 9 bases, and 4 bases stayed unmatched. The germline V gene has CDR1 SGHTA and CDR2 FQGNSA. The CDR3 DNA reads as TGTGCCAGCAGCTTCGGACAGGGAACTTCACCCCTCCACTTT. Encoded protein: CASSFGQGTSPLHF.

The gene calls are TRBV7-9 and TRBJ1-2; 7 bases match TRBD1. CDR3 size: 14 residues. Germline V lookup: CDR1 SEHNR, CDR2 FQNEAQ (reference sequence). J gave up 4 bases and V 7 bases, and 9 bases lay outside the gene matches. CDR3 loop: CASTGGQAFYGYTF. The CDR3 bases are TGTGCCAGCACCGGCGGACAGGCCTTCTATGGCTACACCTTC. Based on the CDR3 plus reference TRBV7-9 and TRBJ1-2, the full variable domain is DTGVSQNPRHKITKRGQNVTFRCDPISEHNRLYWYRQTLGQGPEFLTYFQNEAQLEKSRLLSDRFSAERPKGSFSTLEIQRTEQGDSAMYLCASTGGQAFYGYTFGSGTRLTVV.

The genes are TRBV6-6 and TRBJ1-1, with D possibly being TRBD1 (5 bases). Germline CDR1 and CDR2: MNHNY and SVGAGI (reference sequence). This CDR3 is built from 14 residues. V dropped 4 bases and J dropped 0 bases, with 9 bases sitting between them. The DNA of the CDR3 is TGTGCCAGCAGTTCGACAGTAATGAACACTGAAGCTTTCTTT. It codes for CASSSTVMNTEAFF.

The rearrangement links TRBV27 to TRBJ2-5; 12 bases line up with TRBD1. CDR1 is MNHEY and CDR2 is SMNVEV in the germline V gene (reference sequence). V lost 3 bases to trimming and J lost 5 bases; unmatched junction nucleotides: 7. This CDR3 is 16 amino acids long. As DNA, the CDR3 is TGTGCCAGCAGTTTCGGAGGGACAGGGGGCAGGGAGACCCAGTACTTC. Protein: CASSFGGTGGRETQYF.

The chain is built from TRBV9 and TRBJ2-5; D call uncertain. The CDR3 totals 15 residues. The germline V and J ends were trimmed by 0 bases and 4 bases, with 13 bases remaining between them. Germline values: CDR1 SGDLS, CDR2 YYNGEE. Written as DNA, the CDR3 is TGTGCCAGCAGCGTAGCTACCCTCGGTGGAGAGACCCAGTACTTC. Encoded protein: CASSVATLGGETQYF.

In its sample, this clone was seen once. The chain uses TRBV2 and TRBJ1-5; D is unclear. Germline lookup yields CDR1 SNHLY and CDR2 FYNNEI. The CDR3 is 12 residues long. V was trimmed by 5 bases and J by 6 bases, leaving 8 bases between them. In DNA form, the CDR3 reads TGTGCCAGCAGTCTCGGAGGTCAGCCCCAGCATTTT. Translating it yields CASSLGGQPQHF. The full variable domain, completed using reference TRBV2 and TRBJ1-5, is EPEVTQTPSHQVTQMGQEVILRCVPISNHLYFYWYRQILGQKVEFLVSFYNNEISEKSEIFDDQFSVERPDGSNFTLKIRSTKLEDSAMYFCASSLGGQPQHFGDGTRLSIL.

This clone was observed a single time. V and J are TRBV7-3 and TRBJ2-7, with D tentatively TRBD2 (5 bases). From germline, CDR1 is SGHTA and CDR2 FQGTGA. This CDR3 is built from 14 residues. V was clipped by 2 bases and J by 6 bases, with 14 bases between them. The CDR3 loop is CASSLAGRSSEQYF. CDR3 bases: TGTGCCAGCAGCTTAGCGGGTCGGAGTTCCGAGCAGTACTTC. Combining the CDR3 with reference TRBV7-3 and TRBJ2-7 gives the whole variable domain GAGVSQTPSNKVTEKGKYVELRCDPISGHTALYWYRQSLGQGPEFLIYFQGTGAADDSGLPNDRFFAVRPEGSVSTLKIQRTERGDSAVYLCASSLAGRSSEQYFGPGTRLTVT.